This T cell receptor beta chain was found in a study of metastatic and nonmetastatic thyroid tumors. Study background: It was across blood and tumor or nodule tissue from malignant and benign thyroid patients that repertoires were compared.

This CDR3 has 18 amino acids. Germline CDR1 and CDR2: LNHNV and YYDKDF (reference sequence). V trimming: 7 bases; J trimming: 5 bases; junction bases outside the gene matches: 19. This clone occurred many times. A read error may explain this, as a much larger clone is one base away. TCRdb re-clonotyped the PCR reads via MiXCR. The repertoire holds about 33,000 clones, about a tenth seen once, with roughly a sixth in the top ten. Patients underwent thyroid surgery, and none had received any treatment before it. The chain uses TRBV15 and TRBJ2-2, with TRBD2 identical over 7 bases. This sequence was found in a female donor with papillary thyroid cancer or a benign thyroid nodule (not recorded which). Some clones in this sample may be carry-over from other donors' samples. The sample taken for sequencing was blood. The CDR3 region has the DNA TGTGCCACCAAGACTTCTAGGGGCGGGGGTGAAAGGACCGGGGAGCTGTTTTTT. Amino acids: CATKTSRGGGERTGELFF.